These 27 T cell receptor beta chains were sequenced from one sample in a study of T cells in localized non-small cell lung cancer (dated by TCRdb to 2020 to 2022). Libraries were prepared through the immunoSEQ multiplex PCR assay. Imported from immuneACCESS, the table was reduced by TCRdb to in-frame sequences with V and J called. These copies leave out some clones; in studies compared against another copy, an unresolved V gene accounts for under half, and the cause of the remainder is not known. Within this sample are roughly 30,000 clones, with 65% to 85% of them counted one time only. The ten largest clones capture over 4% of the sample. Material: peripheral blood mononuclear cells, obtained before any cancer treatment. All receptors derive from a man aged 40 to 75 with stage III lung adenocarcinoma.

The chain combines TRBV11-1 with TRBJ2-2; tentatively, D is TRBD2 (6 bases). The V and J ends lost 5 bases and 7 bases respectively, with 20 bases between them. CDR3 length: 16 amino acids. Germline CDR1 is SGHAT and CDR2 is FQDESV (reference sequence). The CDR3 DNA is TGTGCCAGCAGCACCCCAGCGGTCGGGAGAGTCGGGGAGCTGTTTTTT. Amino acids: CASSTPAVGRVGELFF. Filled out from reference TRBV11-1 and TRBJ2-2, the complete variable domain reads EAEVAQSPRYKITEKSQAVAFWCDPISGHATLYWYRQILGQGPELLVQFQDESVVDDSQLPKDRFSAERLKGVDSTLKIQPAELGDSAMYLCASSTPAVGRVGELFFGEGSRLTVL.

The chain joins TRBV10-3 to TRBJ1-5, with TRBD1 identical over 8 bases. Germline-derived CDR1 and CDR2 are ENHRY and SYGVKD. This CDR3 region has 15 residues. The junction had 7 bases not matched to a gene; V was cut back by 3 bases and J by 6 bases. In DNA, the CDR3 is TGTGCCATCAGTGACCGGACAGGGATACTTCAGCCCCAGCATTTT. Protein sequence: CAISDRTGILQPQHF.

The CDR3 sequence is CASSLGTGTGSNEKLFF. Written as DNA, the CDR3 is TGCGCCAGCAGCTTGGGAACCGGGACAGGTAGTAATGAAAAACTGTTTTTT. This chain uses TRBV5-1 with TRBJ1-4, with 8 bases aligning to TRBD1. The V segment lost 0 bases and the J segment 4 bases; nucleotides outside the gene matches: 8. CDR1 and CDR2 from the germline V gene are SGHRS and YFSETQ. This CDR3 is 17 amino acids long.

This clone was found once. The chain recombines TRBV19 with TRBJ2-4, with 7 bases fitting TRBD1. This CDR3 contains 13 residues. CDR1 LNHDA and CDR2 SQIVND come from the germline V gene (reference sequence). The CDR3 sequence: CASHSGQRNIQYF. In DNA, the CDR3 is TGTGCTTCCCATTCGGGACAGAGAAACATTCAGTACTTC.

The chain carries TRBV5-6 and TRBJ2-2; tentative D call: TRBD2 (6 bases). The ends were cut back, 4 bases at V and 1 base at J, with 11 bases in the middle. The CDR3 covers 15 residues. Per germline, CDR1 SGHDT and CDR2 YYEEEE. The CDR3 sequence is CASSHGGRNTGELFF. In nucleotides, the CDR3 is TGTGCCAGCAGCCACGGGGGTCGGAACACCGGGGAGCTGTTTTTT. The full variable domain, in which reference TRBV5-6 and TRBJ2-2 provide the parts outside the CDR3, is DAGVTQSPTHLIKTRGQQVTLRCSPKSGHDTVSWYQQALGQGPQFIFQYYEEEERQRGNFPDRFSGHQFPNYSSELNVNALLLGDSALYLCASSHGGRNTGELFFGEGSRLTVL.

This rearrangement joins TRBV5-1 to TRBJ2-3; perhaps D is TRBD1 or TRBD2 (5 bases each). Germline V lookup: CDR1 SGHRS, CDR2 YFSETQ. The CDR3 has 14 residues. Trimming left V 0 bases short and J 2 bases short, with 7 bases between. This CDR3 reads CASSLGGTTDTQYF. The CDR3 DNA reads TGCGCCAGCAGCTTGGGGGGGACCACAGATACGCAGTATTTT.

The chain carries TRBV7-2 and TRBJ1-1; a weak D match, TRBD1 (6 bases). The CDR3 is made up of 14 amino acids. Between the trimmed V and J ends, which lost 5 bases and 7 bases, there was a span of 17 bases. The germline V gene has CDR1 SGHTA and CDR2 FQGNSA. The CDR3, as DNA: TGTGCCAGCAGCGCCTCCATCGACAGGTTTGAAGCTTTCTTT. It specifies CASSASIDRFEAFF.

As DNA, the CDR3 is TGTGCCAGCAGCTTAGGGACAGGGCCTGGTGAGGGCTACACCTTC. It translates to CASSLGTGPGEGYTF. The V gene is TRBV11-2, the J gene TRBJ1-2; 8 nucleotides agree with TRBD1. The CDR3 runs 15 residues. CDR1 and CDR2 from the germline V gene are SGHAT and FQNNGV. After removal of 1 base from V and 8 bases from J, the junction contained 9 bases not matched to a gene. Full variable domain (remainder filled in from reference TRBV11-2 and TRBJ1-2): EAGVAQSPRYKIIEKRQSVAFWCNPISGHATLYWYQQILGQGPKLLIQFQNNGVVDDSQLPKDRFSAERLKGVDSTLKIQPAKLEDSAVYLCASSLGTGPGEGYTFGSGTRLTVV.

The sample holds one count of this clone. The rearrangement joins TRBV2 to TRBJ2-3, with 12 bases lining up with TRBD2. From germline, CDR1 is SNHLY and CDR2 FYNNEI. V was clipped by 2 bases and J by 5 bases; unmatched bases: 5. CDR3 length equals 16 residues. The CDR3 region has the DNA TGTGCCAGCAGTGAAACCCTAGCGGGGGGGCAAGATACGCAGTATTTT. It encodes CASSETLAGGQDTQYF.

This chain links TRBV5-6 with TRBJ1-2, with D possibly being TRBD1 (5 bases). Per germline, CDR1 SGHDT and CDR2 YYEEEE. This CDR3 spans 14 amino acids. Between the trimmed V and J ends, which lost 1 base and 4 bases, there was a span of 11 bases. The CDR3 DNA is TGTGCCAGCAGCTTGCCGGGGGTCGGCTATGGCTACACCTTC. Amino acids: CASSLPGVGYGYTF. The full variable domain, with the rest looked up from reference TRBV5-6 and TRBJ1-2, is DAGVTQSPTHLIKTRGQQVTLRCSPKSGHDTVSWYQQALGQGPQFIFQYYEEEERQRGNFPDRFSGHQFPNYSSELNVNALLLGDSALYLCASSLPGVGYGYTFGSGTRLTVV.

The CDR3 DNA sequence: TGTGCCAGCAGCTTACCGGGACACCCTAACTATGGCTACACCTTC. Protein product: CASSLPGHPNYGYTF. The V call is TRBV5-6, the J call TRBJ1-2; weak D call: TRBD1 (6 bases). V was pared by 2 bases and J by 0 bases, with 11 bases between. The CDR3 consists of 15 residues. Germline V gene data show CDR1 as SGHDT and CDR2 as YYEEEE. Full variable domain (rest looked up from reference TRBV5-6 and TRBJ1-2): DAGVTQSPTHLIKTRGQQVTLRCSPKSGHDTVSWYQQALGQGPQFIFQYYEEEERQRGNFPDRFSGHQFPNYSSELNVNALLLGDSALYLCASSLPGHPNYGYTFGSGTRLTVV.

This rearrangement joins TRBV19 to TRBJ1-1; unclear D gene. V lost 5 bases to trimming and J lost 1 base, with 11 bases between them. The CDR3 extends over 14 amino acids. Germline V gives CDR1 LNHDA, CDR2 SQIVND (reference sequence). In DNA, the CDR3 is TGTGCCAGTAGTCTCGTCGTACCGAACACTGAAGCTTTCTTT. This sequence encodes CASSLVVPNTEAFF.

This clone was observed a few times. This chain joins TRBV14 and TRBJ2-3; no firm D call. Trimming pared 1 base from V and 9 bases from J, leaving 5 bases between. The CDR3 sequence is 11 residues long. Germline V gene sequence: CDR1 SGHDN, CDR2 FVKESK. CDR3 amino acids: CASSQAETQYF. The CDR3, as DNA: TGTGCCAGCAGCCAAGCCGAGACGCAGTATTTT.

The chain uses TRBV25-1 and TRBJ1-1, with D uncertain. Germline V gives CDR1 MGHDK, CDR2 SYGVNS. The CDR3 runs 14 residues. V was shortened by 5 bases and J by 6 bases, with 16 bases between the two germline ends. In nucleotides, the CDR3 is TGTGCCAGCAGTCCGGGTCTGCTGCGGGCTGAAGCTTTCTTT. Its protein is CASSPGLLRAEAFF.

There are a few counts of this clone. The chain is built from TRBV7-9 and TRBJ2-7, with 9 bases lining up with TRBD1. This CDR3 has 13 residues. Germline V lookup: CDR1 SEHNR, CDR2 FQNEAQ (reference sequence). With 3 bases clipped from V and 3 bases from J, the junction kept 0 bases outside the gene matches. The DNA for the CDR3 is TGTGCCAGCAGCTTGACAGGGGGCTACGAGCAGTACGTC. Its protein product is CASSLTGGYEQYV.

V usage is TRBV28 and J usage is TRBJ2-1; TRBD2 agrees at 13 bases. The CDR3 has 15 residues. CDR1 is MDHEN and CDR2 is SYDVKM in the germline V gene. J lost 9 bases, V lost 4 bases, and 6 bases had no gene match. CDR3 in amino acids: CASSSGTSGIREQFF. Here the CDR3 DNA reads TGTGCCAGCAGTTCCGGGACTAGCGGGATTCGTGAGCAGTTCTTC.

CDR3 protein: CASSAQYNEQFF. Written as DNA, the CDR3 is TGTGCCAGCAGCGCCCAATACAATGAGCAGTTCTTC. The gene calls are TRBV7-9 and TRBJ2-1; D remains ambiguous. The CDR3 totals 12 residues. Germline V lookup: CDR1 SEHNR, CDR2 FQNEAQ (reference sequence). Trimming took 5 bases from V and 4 from J, leaving 6 bases between them.

In its sample, this clone is medium-sized (0.01 to 0.1%). This chain uses TRBV7-9 with TRBJ1-4, with 7 bases that match TRBD1. CDR3 size: 15 residues. Germline V gives CDR1 SEHNR, CDR2 FQNEAQ (reference sequence). Trimming removed 3 bases from V and 8 bases from J; junction bases left unmatched: 9. The chain's CDR3 is CASSFPRARGEKLFF. The CDR3 DNA is TGTGCCAGCAGCTTCCCCAGGGCCAGGGGGGAAAAACTGTTTTTT. Using reference TRBV7-9 and TRBJ1-4 for the parts outside the CDR3, the full variable domain is DTGVSQNPRHKITKRGQNVTFRCDPISEHNRLYWYRQTLGQGPEFLTYFQNEAQLEKSRLLSDRFSAERPKGSFSTLEIQRTEQGDSAMYLCASSFPRARGEKLFFGSGTQLSVL.

This clone was counted once. The chain recombines TRBV4-2 with TRBJ2-3; D ambiguous. CDR3 length: 15 amino acids. Between the trimmed V and J ends, which lost 3 bases and 0 bases, there was a span of 10 bases. Germline lookup yields CDR1 LGHNA and CDR2 YNFKEQ. As DNA, the CDR3 is TGTGCCAGCAGCCAGGGGATCTACAGCACAGATACGCAGTATTTT. Translating it yields CASSQGIYSTDTQYF.

CDR3 region: CASSESHERYAEAFF. Here the CDR3 DNA reads TGTGCCAGCAGTGAATCACATGAGCGTTACGCTGAAGCTTTCTTT. J is TRBJ1-1 and V is TRBV6-1, with D uncertain. Germline V lookup: CDR1 MNHNS, CDR2 SASEGT. The CDR3 is 15 amino acids. Trimming stripped 2 bases from V and 6 bases from J, with 16 bases between.

The genes are TRBV11-2 and TRBJ1-4; 10 nucleotides align to TRBD1. V was clipped by 5 bases and J by 13 bases; unmatched bases: 13. The CDR3 is 15 amino acids. The V gene's germline CDR1 is SGHAT and CDR2 FQNNGV. CDR3 sequence (DNA): TGTGCCAGCAGCCGACCAGACAGGGGGCTACGGGGACTGTTTTTT. This sequence encodes CASSRPDRGLRGLFF.

V usage is TRBV28 and J usage is TRBJ1-1; 9 bases line up with TRBD1. CDR3 length: 13 residues. Germline CDR1 MDHEN, CDR2 SYDVKM. J gave up 11 bases and V 5 bases, and 9 bases lay outside the gene matches. The CDR3 region is CASSTPGQGWAFF. The CDR3 DNA reads as TGTGCCAGCAGTACTCCGGGACAGGGCTGGGCTTTCTTT.

CDR3: CASSMAPSVDNEQFF. CDR3 DNA: TGTGCCAGTAGTATGGCGCCTAGCGTAGACAATGAGCAGTTCTTC. The gene calls are TRBV19 and TRBJ2-1; a weak D match, TRBD2 (6 bases). The CDR3 contains 15 residues. V shed 3 bases and J shed 5 bases, with 14 bases lying between them. Germline V gives CDR1 LNHDA, CDR2 SQIVND (reference sequence).

This chain joins TRBV4-1 and TRBJ2-3; D unclear. V was pared by 4 bases and J by 1 base, with 18 bases between. CDR3 size: 17 residues. Germline V gene lookup returns CDR1 MGHRA and CDR2 YSYEKL. The CDR3 bases are TGCGCCAGCAGCCGCTCGACCGGACGGGCGGGCACAGATACGCAGTATTTT. Translation: CASSRSTGRAGTDTQYF.

The chain has TRBV4-2 and TRBJ1-6; 8 nucleotides agree with TRBD1. J lost 8 bases, V lost 3 bases, and 3 bases had no gene match. The CDR3 is 14 residues long. CDR1 LGHNA and CDR2 YNFKEQ come from the germline V gene. CDR3 amino acids: CASSQGTGYSPLHF. DNA for the CDR3: TGTGCCAGCAGCCAGGGGACAGGATATTCACCCCTCCACTTT.

The chain uses TRBV27 and TRBJ1-2; D call uncertain. V lost 8 bases to trimming and J lost 2 bases, with 9 bases between them. Looked up from germline, CDR1 is MNHEY and CDR2 is SMNVEV (reference sequence). The CDR3 is made up of 12 amino acids. The CDR3 is CASYRGNYGYTF. Here the CDR3 DNA reads TGTGCCAGCTATCGAGGAAACTATGGCTACACCTTC.

The chain joins TRBV4-2 to TRBJ1-3, with 7 bases that match TRBD1. Germline V gene lookup returns CDR1 LGHNA and CDR2 YNFKEQ. V shed 5 bases and J 3 bases; nucleotides not matched to a gene: 13. This CDR3 spans 17 amino acids. CDR3 sequence (DNA): TGTGCCAGCAGCAGCCCAGGACAGGAGGTTTATGGAAACACCATATATTTT. It encodes CASSSPGQEVYGNTIYF.